Described below is a single T cell receptor (beta chain) sequence and its context. What it recognizes is unknown. The study reverse transcribed the entire isolated RNA, so it sequenced expressed TCRB transcripts. Repertoires were generated with immunoSEQ multiplex PCR, while TCRdb's copy carries only in-frame clones and drops some. The data contain hundreds of thousands of clones, over 12% of them singletons. This sample stems from a study of beta chain features in type 1 diabetes. Findings and caveats of the study: Moderately but significantly shorter TCRB CDR3s were found in Type 1 diabetes patients in all four CD4+ subsets.

CDR1 is KGHSH and CDR2 is LQKENI in the germline V gene. V was pared by 4 bases and J by 3 bases, with 24 bases between. The CDR3 loop spans 18 amino acids. Material for sequencing was naive CD4+ T cells from blood. The sequence came from a young man with type 1 diabetes. This rearrangement joins TRBV18 to TRBJ1-2, with D perhaps TRBD1 (6 bases). The CDR3 is CASSQRRDTGPGDYGYTF. In DNA, the CDR3 is TGTGCCAGCTCACAGCGGAGGGACACAGGGCCCGGAGACTATGGCTACACCTTC.